The rows below give T cell receptor beta chains drawn from one sample of a study of T-cell reconstitution after alpha-beta-depleted transplantation in children. TCRdb re-called the PCR reads with MiXCR, one entry per CDR3 protein. The sample holds fewer than 90,000 distinct CDR3 sequences, roughly 6.6% seen once. The starting material was PBMCs from the stem cell graft donor, obtained from the stem cell graft. These receptors were collected from a human donor who donated a stem cell graft to a child with acute lymphoblastic leukemia. The CDR3 runs from the conserved cysteine through the conserved F or W. A D gene is named only where the DNA matches it firmly. Size is omitted from some rows. Given values are once, few, many or a class for expanded clones.

v_gene	abundance	j_gene	d_gene	CDR3nt	CDR3aa
TRBV7-8	many	TRBJ1-6	.	TGTGCCAGCAGCTCCATTCCCGGACAGACCCTAGGATCCTATAATTCACCCCTCCACTTT	CASSSIPGQTLGSYNSPLHF
TRBV12-3/TRBV12-4	many	TRBJ1-1	.	TGTGCCAGCAGCCCAGGGGTGGGGAAAGCTTTCTTT	CASSPGVGKAFF
TRBV24-1	many	TRBJ2-1	TRBD1	TGTGCCACCAGTGATCCCGGACAGGACTACAATGAGCAGTTCTTC	CATSDPGQDYNEQFF
TRBV7-9	few	TRBJ2-1	TRBD2	TGTGCCAGCAGCCCACGGGGGGGCGTTTTACATGAGCAGTTCTTC	CASSPRGGVLHEQFF
TRBV27	many	TRBJ1-1	.	TGTGCCAGCAGTTTAGGGTATGGTCCAAACACTGAAGCTTTCTTT	CASSLGYGPNTEAFF
TRBV20-1	many	TRBJ2-5	.	TGCAGTGCTAGAGGATCGACAGAAAGTTGGGAGACCCAGTACTTC	CSARGSTESWETQYF
TRBV5-1	many	TRBJ1-2	.	TGCGCCAGCAGCTCGACCCGGGGCTACACCTTC	CASSSTRGYTF
TRBV29-1	many	TRBJ2-1	.	TGCAGCGCCGTGATCGCCTACAATGAGCAGTTCTTC	CSAVIAYNEQFF
TRBV5-1	many	TRBJ2-7	.	TGCGCCAGCAGCTTTACCAGGGGACCCTACGAGCAGTACTTC	CASSFTRGPYEQYF
TRBV6-1	many	TRBJ2-1	.	TGTGCCAGCAGTGCCTCTAGCGACCCTGGTGAGCAGTTCTTC	CASSASSDPGEQFF
TRBV29-1	few	TRBJ2-2	TRBD2	TGCAGCGTTGAAGGGACTAGCGGTGCTACCGGGGAGCTGTTTTTT	CSVEGTSGATGELFF
TRBV23-1	.	TRBJ2-7	.	TGCGCCAGCAGTCAGGACCGGGACACCTCCTACGAGCAGTACTTC	CASSQDRDTSYEQYF
TRBV29-1	many	TRBJ1-4	TRBD1	TGCAGCGTTGTGACAGGGGGTGAAAAACTGTTTTTT	CSVVTGGEKLFF
TRBV29-1	many	TRBJ2-2	.	TGCAGCGTTGTCTCATTGGAAGGGAACACCGGGGAGCTGTTTTTT	CSVVSLEGNTGELFF
TRBV4-1	many	TRBJ2-5	TRBD2	TGCGCCAGCACGCTAGCGGGAGGCCCATACCAAGAGACCCAGTACTTC	CASTLAGGPYQETQYF
TRBV7-3	many	TRBJ2-6	.	TGTGCCAGCAGCTTATACCCTATCGGACGGCGCTCTGGGGCCAACGTCCTGACTTTC	CASSLYPIGRRSGANVLTF
TRBV5-1	many	TRBJ2-7	.	TGCGCCAGCAGCTTGGTTGTCAGTACCTACGAGCAGTACTTC	CASSLVVSTYEQYF
TRBV10-1	many	TRBJ2-7	.	TGCGCCAGCAGCGTCAGCTCCTACGAGCAGTACTTC	CASSVSSYEQYF
TRBV29-1	.	TRBJ2-7	TRBD2	TGCAGCGTTAACTCCCGGAGACGACTAGCGGGGGGTTACGAGCAGTACTTC	CSVNSRRRLAGGYEQYF
TRBV29-1	few	TRBJ1-1	.	TGCAGCGGACGGCAGGGTACGGGCACTGAAGCTTTCTTT	CSGRQGTGTEAFF
TRBV12-3/TRBV12-4	many	TRBJ2-7	TRBD1	TGTGCCAGCACCTCGGGACAGTCTTCCTACGAGCAGTACTTC	CASTSGQSSYEQYF
TRBV6-5	few	TRBJ2-7	TRBD1	TGTGCCAGCAGTGACTCCATTTGGACAGGTGTCTACGAGCAGTACTTC	CASSDSIWTGVYEQYF
TRBV3-1	few	TRBJ1-4	TRBD1	TGTGCCAGCAGCCCCGGGACAGCTAATGAAAAACTGTTTTTT	CASSPGTANEKLFF
TRBV5-1	.	TRBJ2-3	TRBD2	TGCGCCAGCAGCTCAAGCGGGGGGGATCGCACAGATACGCAGTATTTT	CASSSSGGDRTDTQYF
TRBV7-2	many	TRBJ1-5	.	TGTGCCAGCAGCTTAGTGTTGGGGAGCAATCAGCCCCAGCATTTT	CASSLVLGSNQPQHF
TRBV12-3/TRBV12-4	many	TRBJ2-5	TRBD1	TGTGCCAGCAGTCCCGGGACAGGGGATCAAGAGACCCAGTACTTC	CASSPGTGDQETQYF
TRBV5-1	.	TRBJ2-5	.	TGCGCCAGCAGCTTGGCCCTCGGAGGGGTGATGGAGACCCAGTACTTC	CASSLALGGVMETQYF
TRBV6-2/TRBV6-3	.	TRBJ2-7	TRBD2	TGTGCCAGCAGTTCCGGGACTAGGCGGTACGAGCAGTACTTC	CASSSGTRRYEQYF
TRBV7-2	many	TRBJ2-7	.	TGTGCCAGCAGCAAATATGGGGGACCCTACGAGCAGTACTTC	CASSKYGGPYEQYF
TRBV11-3	.	TRBJ2-2	.	TGTGCCAGCAGCTTCGGCTCCGGGGAGCTGTTTTTT	CASSFGSGELFF
TRBV4-2	few	TRBJ2-3	TRBD1	TGTGCCAGCAGCCAAGATCCGGGACAGGGGCCAGATACGCAGTATTTT	CASSQDPGQGPDTQYF
TRBV5-4	.	TRBJ2-1	.	TGTGCCAGCAGCTTGAAAGGTCGGGGGAGCTCCTACAATGAGCAGTTCTTC	CASSLKGRGSSYNEQFF
TRBV5-4	many	TRBJ2-1	.	TGTGCCAGCAGCTTGCCTCCGGGTCAAAGGATTAACAATGAGCAGTTCTTC	CASSLPPGQRINNEQFF
TRBV29-1	many	TRBJ1-1	.	TGCAGCGGTACATTAGCCCTCACTGAAGCTTTCTTT	CSGTLALTEAFF
TRBV24-1	.	TRBJ2-5	TRBD1	TGTGCCACCAGTGAAGCCGGGACAGCGGAGACCCAGTACTTC	CATSEAGTAETQYF
TRBV29-1	many	TRBJ2-5	.	TGCAGCGTCAGGGGCCAACAAGAGACCCAGTACTTC	CSVRGQQETQYF
TRBV27	few	TRBJ2-7	.	TGTGCCAGCAGTTTACTGGGGAGAAGCTACGAGCAGTACTTC	CASSLLGRSYEQYF
TRBV27	many	TRBJ1-2	.	TGTGCCAGCAGTTTGGGAGGGGCTGACTATGGCTACACCTTC	CASSLGGADYGYTF
TRBV5-1	many	TRBJ2-3	TRBD2	TGCGCCTGCAGCTTGGAAGCGGGGTCAGATACGCAGTATTTT	CACSLEAGSDTQYF
TRBV4-3	many	TRBJ1-6	.	TGCGCCAGCAGCCAAGCACAGGGCAGCTCCTATAATTCACCCCTCCACTTT	CASSQAQGSSYNSPLHF
TRBV6-5	many	TRBJ1-2	.	TGTGCCAGCAGTTACTCCGGGTATCAGGGCTATGGCTACACCTTC	CASSYSGYQGYGYTF
TRBV5-6	few	TRBJ1-2	.	TGTGCCAGCAGCCCGCGCGCGGGCTATGGCTACACCTTC	CASSPRAGYGYTF
TRBV6-5	many	TRBJ1-3	.	TGTGCCAGCACAGAAAAAACCTCTGGAAACACCATATATTTT	CASTEKTSGNTIYF
TRBV5-1	many	TRBJ2-7	.	TGCGCCAGCTCTGCAGACTACGAGCAGTACTTC	CASSADYEQYF
TRBV4-3	many	TRBJ2-3	.	TGCGCCAGCAGCCTCACGCCTGGGTCTTCAGATACGCAGTATTTT	CASSLTPGSSDTQYF
TRBV11-2	many	TRBJ1-1	TRBD1	TGTGCCAGCAGAAGAGGACAGGGGGCTTCTGAAGCTTTCTTT	CASRRGQGASEAFF
TRBV28	.	TRBJ2-5	.	TGTGCCAGCAGTTTTAGAGGGCTCGAGGGGGAGACCCAGTACTTC	CASSFRGLEGETQYF
TRBV20-1	.	TRBJ2-2	TRBD2	TGCAGTGCTAGAGATAGCGGGAGGGACACCGGGGAGCTGTTTTTT	CSARDSGRDTGELFF
TRBV24-1	many	TRBJ2-1	.	TGTGCCACCAGTGGTTCCCAGGTCCCAGATAACTACAATGAGCAGTTCTTC	CATSGSQVPDNYNEQFF
TRBV12-3/TRBV12-4	many	TRBJ1-5	.	TGTGCCAGCAGTTTAGGGTGGGCAAAGGGAAGCAATCAGCCCCAGCATTTT	CASSLGWAKGSNQPQHF
TRBV5-1	many	TRBJ2-2	TRBD2	TGCGCCAGCAGCTTGGCTCTAGCGGGGGGCGCGAACACCGGGGAGCTGTTTTTT	CASSLALAGGANTGELFF
TRBV5-4	many	TRBJ2-1	.	TGTGCCAGCACTCCAGAGAGCTCCTACAATGAGCAGTTCTTC	CASTPESSYNEQFF
TRBV5-1	many	TRBJ2-5	.	TGCGCCAGCAGCTTGGGGGGTGCCCAAGAGACCCAGTACTTC	CASSLGGAQETQYF
TRBV12-3/TRBV12-4	many	TRBJ2-7	.	TGTGCCAGCAGTTTAGGCCCGGTGAGGGTTTCCTCCTACGAGCAGTACTTC	CASSLGPVRVSSYEQYF